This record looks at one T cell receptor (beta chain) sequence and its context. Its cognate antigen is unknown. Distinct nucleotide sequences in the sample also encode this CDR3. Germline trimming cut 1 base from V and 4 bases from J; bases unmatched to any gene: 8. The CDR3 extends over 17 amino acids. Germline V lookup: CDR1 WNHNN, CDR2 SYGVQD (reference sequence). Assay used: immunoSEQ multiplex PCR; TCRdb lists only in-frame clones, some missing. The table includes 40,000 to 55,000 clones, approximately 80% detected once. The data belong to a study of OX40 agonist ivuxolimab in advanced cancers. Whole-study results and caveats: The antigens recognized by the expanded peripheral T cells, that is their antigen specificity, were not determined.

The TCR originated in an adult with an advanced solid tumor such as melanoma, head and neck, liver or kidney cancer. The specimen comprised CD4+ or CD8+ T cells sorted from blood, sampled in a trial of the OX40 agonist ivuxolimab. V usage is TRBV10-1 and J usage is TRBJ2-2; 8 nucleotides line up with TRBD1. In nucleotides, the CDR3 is TGCGCCAGCAGTGAGTGGGGAGACAGGGGAGGCACCGGGGAGCTGTTTTTT. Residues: CASSEWGDRGGTGELFF.